This TCR beta chain originates from a study of radiotherapy plus CTLA-4 blockade in lung cancer. Study overall: An objective response was seen in 18% of patients, and disease control in around 33%. Study-wide points: Blood TCR clones of tumor origin expanded after radiotherapy plus ipilimumab. Per reports, early blood T cell clone dynamics, plus interferon-beta, forecast response most strongly.

The CDR3 totals 16 residues. Germline CDR1 MNHEY, CDR2 SMNVEV (reference sequence). Trimming shortened V by 0 bases and J by 1 base, and 12 bases separated the two germline ends. Sequencing was performed with immunoSEQ multiplex PCR; in TCRdb, only in-frame clones are kept and a portion is missing. The sample comprises 95,000 to 150,000 clones, 75% to 90% of which are singletons, and roughly 7% rests with the top ten. A remark on this clone: Its antigen is as yet unknown.

The V gene is TRBV27, the J gene TRBJ1-2; D not resolved. The receptor's source is a human donor with non-small cell lung cancer that progressed on radiotherapy plus ipilimumab. The specimen was peripheral blood, collected from a patient treated with radiotherapy plus ipilimumab. In nucleotides, the CDR3 is TGTGCCAGCAGTTTATCGAGGGCATACCATAACTATGGCTACACCTTC. It yields the protein CASSLSRAYHNYGYTF.